Sequencing of this T cell receptor beta chain was carried out in a study of cytomegalovirus exposure and HLA in healthy donors (dated by TCRdb to the late 2010s). With regard to the full study: An earlier analysis of approximately 640 of the donors reported about 250 Gb of sequence data and around 120 million unique TCR beta sequences from 150 million to 200 million T cells. Roughly 290 gigabases of sequencing data and around 80 million unique TCR sequences made up an early release that covered roughly 670 HLA-typed donors. Of the roughly 400 genotyped donors, 65% to 90% were placed in the genetic ancestry cluster associated with self-reported Caucasian donors. The aim of the study was to test whether cataloging public T cell receptors could identify signatures of past pathogen exposure. Using immunosequencing, the study profiled T cell repertoires from around 670 subjects and related those repertoires to cytomegalovirus serostatus. A separate validation cohort of approximately 120 different subjects was used in addition to the roughly 720-subject first cohort. To predict cytomegalovirus infection status, the study brought together high-throughput TCR immunosequencing, statistical association of individual TCRs with disease status, and machine learning. A later analysis re-analyzed previously published TCR beta repertoires from about 600 donors and added high-resolution HLA genotyping to study TCR occurrence patterns. Rather than drawing on any new phenotypic data, the later analysis identified candidate immune exposures from TCR beta sequences and the way those sequences occurred across donors. To decide whether each TCR beta V gene segment behaved as functional or pseudogenic, an earlier analysis of some 580 of the donors relied on high-throughput TCR beta sequencing. Donor age, sex, ethnicity and CMV serostatus were collected together with the repertoire data. Genome-wide SNP genotypes for about 60% of the roughly 670 donors were used in a later genetic analysis, which treated that subset as a discovery cohort. All discovery cohort repertoires had been generated on a single sequencing platform. HLA typing covered class I and class II loci at four-digit resolution. The number of typed donors differed by locus: about 620-640 for A, B, C, DRB1 and DQB1; 500 to 550 for DQA1; about 600 for DPA1; and about 450 for DPB1. Because of strong linkage in the cohort, five DR-DQ haplotypes were treated as single units for association and clustering. Among 398 genotyped donors of the cohort, an average of about 240,000 unique TCR beta nucleotide sequences were sequenced per donor, around 20% of them non-productive.

The CDR3 starts with the cysteine, ends with the phenylalanine, and has 15 residues. CDR3 DNA is the only sequence kept; it has 45 bases, read in frame from the first base. The V and J ends are trimmed by 6 bases and 3 bases, leaving 18 bases between them. CDR1 and CDR2 are read off the germline V gene as MNHNS and SASEGT. Broad study findings and their caveats: The authors suggested that the approach could potentially be extended to other disease states and immunological phenotypes. Correlated functional status among segregating V segments might reflect linkage disequilibrium, but an unknown experimental factor could not be ruled out. A cluster of highly shared sequence variants was judged likely to be a technical artifact of the sequencing pipeline. A later genetic analysis reported fewer N-insertions in productive TCRs among donors in an Asian-associated ancestry cluster than the approximately 670-donor mean. A further reported finding was that TCR beta sequences accurately predicted the HLA-A and HLA-B alleles for most subjects in the first cohort. Because HLA typing was unavailable for some donors at each locus, only the typed subset was used in association tests. For the cohort, immune exposure information was limited to CMV serostatus. In vitro tests confirmed that a few of the cytomegalovirus-associated TCR beta chains recognize cytomegalovirus antigens. Most TCR sequences were observed very rarely across donors, whereas some public TCRs were present in many individuals. In a later analysis, several top co-occurrence clusters were reported to appear linked to parvovirus B19, influenza, CMV and Epstein-Barr virus. In both the original and validation cohorts, the classifier was reported to diagnose cytomegalovirus status with high specificity and sensitivity. Compared with equally common non-associated chains, HLA-associated TCR beta chains in a later analysis were more clonally expanded and had lower generation probabilities. The cohort was sequenced for TCR beta chains only, and without alpha or paired-chain data the features that could be detected were limited. The study gave a list of around 170 TCR beta chains associated with cytomegalovirus. In a later analysis, the rate of TCR association differed among HLA loci, with DRB1 alleles having the most associated TCRs and HLA-C alleles having the fewest. About 15 rarely observed V segments, including chromosome 9 orphons, were excluded from the earlier analysis of some 590 of the donors because counts were too low. In an earlier analysis of around 600 of the donors, most TCR beta V segments were observed in productive rearrangements about 87% or about 30% of the time, broadly matching IMGT annotations. Presence/absence analyses assumed roughly uniform sequencing depth across donors, an assumption that may not hold. In a later analysis, some 18,000 TCR beta sequences were associated with specific HLA alleles at a false discovery rate of 0.05. Some IMGT-functional V segments, including TRBV6-2 and TRBV6-3, could not be distinguished by the 87-base-pair reads and were therefore excluded. Strong co-occurrence of HLA alleles, especially DR and DQ, made assigning TCR associations to individual alleles difficult. In a later genetic analysis, a missense DCLRE1C variant was associated with V-gene and J-gene trimming of TCR beta chains, and the association was replicated in an independent cohort. A later analysis found that most CMV-associated TCR beta chains appeared HLA-restricted, with HLA associations seemingly driven largely by CMV exposure.

Library method: the immunoSEQ multiplex PCR assay. A mixture of 60 forward primers for TCR Vbeta segments and 13 reverse primers for TCR Jbeta segments was used in the multiplex PCR. Amplification of the CDR3 region of rearranged TCR beta genes was performed with a multiplex PCR assay on genomic DNA. The Illumina HiSeq System was used to sequence the amplified TCR beta libraries as 87-base-pair reads. The paper's data handling went like this. A later analysis tallied about 77 million unique TCR beta chains across the 666 repertoires, and around 9.9 million of those chains were shared by two or more donors. A nearest-neighbor algorithm error-corrected the raw reads and collapsed the reads into unique sequences, merging closely related sequences to remove PCR and sequencing errors. Alignment of CDR3 sequences to IMGT reference sequences was used to assign V, D and J gene segments. Each retained sequence needed at least a six-nucleotide match to both a V gene segment and a J gene segment. Rearrangements were called productive when the CDR3 lacked stop codons and stayed in frame with V and J; all others were non-productive. CDR3 was defined according to IMGT convention as the region running from the second conserved V-encoded cysteine to the conserved J-encoded phenylalanine. The earlier analysis of a few hundred of the donors excluded any sequence lacking an unambiguous match to a single V gene segment. In an earlier analysis of around 590 of the donors, a V segment was called functional when productive rearrangements were above 56.7%, and segregating when the standard deviation between donors exceeded 5%. To diagnose cytomegalovirus status from the catalog of TCR beta chain sequences, a statistical classification framework was built. In a later analysis, V and J genes were assigned by comparing TCR nucleotide sequences against IMGT/GENE-DB human TR gene sequences. Using the TCRdist pipeline, a later analysis assigned CDR3 sequences along with most-parsimonious VDJ recombination scenarios. In a later analysis, each TCR beta chain was defined by its CDR3 amino acid sequence together with its V-gene family, and reads lacking a unique V-gene family were excluded. A later analysis removed nearly 600 highly shared, low-generation-probability nucleotide sequences to deal with suspected cross-contamination and a sequencing artifact. A later analysis calculated a clonal expansion index for each public chain from normalized within-repertoire ranks of inferred template counts. In a later analysis, generation probabilities were computed with a VDJ recombination model fitted to out-of-frame rearrangements, and the resulting probabilities were checked against IGoR. In a later analysis, TCR-TCR, TCR-HLA and TCR-CMV co-occurrence was scored with hypergeometric tests, and a repertoire-size bias correction was applied to TCR pairs. To estimate false discovery rates, a later analysis permuted the HLA or CMV assignments 20 times. In a later analysis, co-occurring TCRs were grouped using DBSCAN, with TCRdist sequence similarity added in when clustering inside HLA-allele-positive subsets. Repertoires with fewer than 30,000 or more than 120,000 public chains, plus five repertoires with anomalous nucleotide sharing, were excluded from co-occurrence clustering. TCRdb provides this immuneACCESS table in a form limited to in-frame rearrangements. Some clones are lacking; in checked studies, under half of them reflect an unresolved V gene, and why the rest are absent is not known. V, J and clone size are those of that table, while D and trimming were read from the DNA. Recorded for this sample are more than 150,000 clones; 79% of them occurred a single time. The top ten hold roughly 1.4% of the sample.

The cohort consisted of 670 or so healthy bone marrow donors. At the time of sampling, every cohort member was nominally healthy, though immune exposures that went unrecorded were likely present. The donor was CMV seropositive and was included in the group of 290 or so seropositive cohort members. Every donor gave a peripheral blood sample, and the peripheral blood mononuclear cells from that sample were used for TCR beta sequencing. The Qiagen DNeasy Blood Extraction Kit was used to extract genomic DNA from the blood cell samples. This clone was observed a few times. Its antigen target is currently unknown. No much larger clone is present one base from it, and per-base qualities are unavailable.

This receptor was taken from a girl between 5 and 17 years old in good health and CMV-seropositive. The specimen was PBMCs. The chain joins TRBV6-1 to TRBJ2-7; tentative D gene TRBD2, with 6 bases matching. For the CDR3, the sequence is CASRERETDVYEQYF. The DNA sequence follows: TGTGCCAGCAGAGAACGGGAGACGGACGTCTACGAGCAGTACTTC.